Listed here is a single T cell receptor beta chain. The CDR3 is 12 residues long. The ends were cut back, 6 bases at V and 6 bases at J, with 10 bases in the middle. Full-length variable regions came from constant-region reverse primers plus semi-nested Nested Universal Primer A PCR. TCRdb analysed the 5' RACE reads with MiXCR anew, one entry per CDR3 protein. The sample holds tens of thousands of distinct CDR3 sequences, approximately 24% seen once. The TCR originated in a female donor with breast cancer. Sequencing was performed on naive CD4+ T cells sorted from a lymph node. Subset noted: naive CD4+ T cells, CD4+CD45RA+CD25-. The chain uses TRBV12-3 or TRBV12-4 and TRBJ2-3; no firm D call. The CDR3 bases are TGTGCCAGCAGGGACCCCAGGGATACGCAGTATTTT. Translating gives CASRDPRDTQYF.